Shown below are 2 T cell receptor beta chains from a single sample sequenced in a study of blood T cell repertoires in COVID-19. The method was immunoSEQ multiplex PCR; TCRdb's version includes in-frame clones alone and lacks a portion of them. The repertoire holds a few hundred thousand clones, about four fifths seen once, with more than 0.85% in the top ten. Sequencing was carried out using peripheral blood. These receptors originate from a human donor with acute or convalescent COVID-19. The donor label of this sample is uncertain.

The chain couples TRBV28 to TRBJ1-6, with 10 nucleotides matching TRBD1. Germline loops: CDR1 MDHEN, CDR2 SYDVKM. J lost 7 bases, V lost 3 bases, and 6 bases had no gene match. This CDR3 has 16 amino acids. CDR3 DNA sequence: TGTGCCAGCAGTTTCCTTGGACAGGGGGGGAATTCACCCCTCCACTTT. Translation: CASSFLGQGGNSPLHF.

The chain joins TRBV5-1 to TRBJ1-6, with TRBD1 matching 7 bases. With 1 base clipped from V and 7 bases from J, the junction kept 5 bases outside the gene matches. CDR3 length: 15 residues. Germline-derived CDR1 and CDR2 are SGHRS and YFSETQ. The CDR3 sequence: CASSLNGQENSPLHF. The CDR3 DNA is TGCGCCAGCAGCTTGAACGGACAGGAGAATTCACCCCTCCACTTT.